The next 23 T cell receptor beta chains were all read from a single sample in a study of blood T cell repertoires in COVID-19. TCRdb keeps only in-frame clones here, not all; method: immunoSEQ multiplex PCR. In the table there are 95,000 to 100,000 clones, 85% to 95% of which are singletons. The sample was peripheral blood. These TCRs come from a man in his fifties or sixties with active COVID-19.

The chain links TRBV5-4 to TRBJ1-3; unclear D gene. CDR3 size: 15 residues. The V and J ends lost 4 bases and 0 bases respectively, with 11 bases between them. The V gene's germline CDR1 is SGHNT and CDR2 YYREEE (reference sequence). DNA of the CDR3: TGTGCCAGCAGCGATGTCGGGAACTCTGGAAACACCATATATTTT. Translated, it gives CASSDVGNSGNTIYF.

This clone has just a few counts. The J gene is TRBJ2-1, the V gene TRBV27; 13 bases match TRBD2. The trim removed 5 bases at V and 4 bases at J, leaving 8 bases unmatched. CDR3 length: 17 residues. Germline V gene lookup returns CDR1 MNHEY and CDR2 SMNVEV (reference sequence). The CDR3 spells CASSRTSGRWFYNEQFF. In DNA form, the CDR3 reads TGTGCCAGCAGTAGGACTAGCGGGAGATGGTTTTACAATGAGCAGTTCTTC.

The chain carries TRBV7-9 and TRBJ2-7, with D hard to call. Germline V CDR1 and CDR2: SEHNR, FQNEAQ (reference sequence). There are 13 residues in the CDR3. V was clipped by 4 bases and J by 2 bases, with 9 bases between them. The CDR3 sequence: CASSSGQPYEQYF. Written as DNA, the CDR3 is TGTGCCAGCAGCTCAGGCCAGCCCTACGAGCAGTACTTC.

This chain joins TRBV28 and TRBJ2-3; D is possibly TRBD1 (6 bases). There are 16 residues in the CDR3. The germline V gene encodes CDR1 MDHEN and CDR2 SYDVKM. Deletions cut 5 bases from V and 0 bases from J, with 15 bases between. The CDR3 protein is CASSPTGTPSTDTQYF. In DNA, the CDR3 is TGTGCCAGCAGTCCCACCGGGACACCAAGCACAGATACGCAGTATTTT.

The gene calls are TRBV2 and TRBJ2-7, with TRBD1 matching over 7 bases. The CDR3 has 15 residues. Trimming at V came to 6 bases and at J to 5 bases, leaving 13 bases not matched to a gene. Germline CDR1 and CDR2: SNHLY and FYNNEI. The DNA for the CDR3 is TGTGCCAGCAGAGGTCGGACAGGCGAGGCCCACGAGCAGTACTTC. The encoded protein is CASRGRTGEAHEQYF.

The chain uses TRBV30 and TRBJ2-1; no clear D gene. This CDR3 region has 11 residues. The V end was cut by 2 bases, the J end by 8 bases, with 7 bases between. The germline CDR1 and CDR2 sequences are GTSNPN and SVGIG (reference sequence). CDR3 amino acids: CAWSPGYEQFF. The CDR3 coding sequence is TGTGCCTGGAGTCCAGGATATGAGCAGTTCTTC. Supplemented by reference TRBV30 and TRBJ2-1, the full variable domain reads SQTIHQWPATLVQPVGSPLSLECTVEGTSNPNLYWYRQAAGRGLQLLFYSVGIGQISSEVPQNLSASRPQDRQFILSSKKLLLSDSGFYLCAWSPGYEQFFGPGTRLTVL.

V is TRBV6-5 and J is TRBJ2-3, with TRBD1 identical over 8 bases. The CDR3 spans 15 residues. Germline CDR1 reads MNHEY; CDR2 reads SVGAGI. The ends lost 7 bases at V and 3 bases at J; junction bases unmatched: 9. CDR3 nucleotides: TGTGCCAGCAACGTAGGACAGGGAGGAACAGATACGCAGTATTTT. Amino acids: CASNVGQGGTDTQYF.

The J gene is TRBJ2-7, the V gene TRBV6-5, with unresolved D. Looked up from germline, CDR1 is MNHEY and CDR2 is SVGAGI. CDR3 length equals 13 residues. Trimming stripped 0 bases from V and 5 bases from J, with 8 bases between. CDR3 nucleotides: TGTGCCAGCAGTTACTCGCCTAGAAACGAGCAGTACTTC. Its translation is CASSYSPRNEQYF.

The chain joins TRBV6-4 to TRBJ2-2; TRBD2 aligns across 9 bases. Per the germline V gene, CDR1 is MRHNA and CDR2 is SNTAGT. Unmatched junction bases numbered 9, after V lost 7 bases and J lost 6 bases. This CDR3 is built from 15 residues. CDR3 protein: CASTTGTSRSGELFF. In nucleotides, the CDR3 is TGTGCCAGCACTACAGGGACTAGCAGGTCCGGGGAGCTGTTTTTT.

This sequence joins TRBV5-6 and TRBJ2-7; TRBD1 aligns across 9 bases. This CDR3 is built from 17 residues. Germline-derived CDR1 and CDR2 are SGHDT and YYEEEE. Trimming at V came to 4 bases and at J to 3 bases, leaving 14 bases not matched to a gene. The CDR3: CASSPGGQGIMIYEQYF. The CDR3 DNA is TGTGCCAGCAGCCCGGGGGGACAGGGCATTATGATCTACGAGCAGTACTTC.

V gene TRBV5-1 combines with J gene TRBJ2-7, with 12 bases lining up with TRBD1. Germline V gives CDR1 SGHRS, CDR2 YFSETQ. The junction had 5 bases not matched to a gene; V was cut back by 3 bases and J by 4 bases. The CDR3 runs 15 residues. The CDR3 sequence is CASSSGGQGAYEQYF. The CDR3 DNA reads TGCGCCAGCAGCTCTGGGGGACAGGGGGCATACGAGCAGTACTTC.

The V gene is TRBV6-5, the J gene TRBJ2-2; 9 positions match TRBD1. The CDR3 extends over 14 amino acids. Per the germline V gene, CDR1 is MNHEY and CDR2 is SVGAGI. The trim removed 7 bases at V and 6 bases at J, leaving 6 bases unmatched. The CDR3 here is CASNPRQGAGELFF. As DNA, the CDR3 is TGTGCCAGCAATCCAAGACAGGGGGCCGGGGAGCTGTTTTTT.

The V call is TRBV7-2, the J call TRBJ1-1; possible D gene TRBD1, 5 bases. V shed 5 bases and J shed 10 bases, with 20 bases lying between them. From germline, CDR1 is SGHTA and CDR2 FQGNSA. CDR3 length: 14 residues. CDR3: CASSQSDIRGGAFF. CDR3 DNA: TGTGCCAGCAGCCAGTCTGACATCCGCGGGGGAGCTTTCTTT.

V usage is TRBV28 and J usage is TRBJ2-1; a weak D match, TRBD2 (5 bases). Germline V lookup: CDR1 MDHEN, CDR2 SYDVKM. The CDR3 runs 16 residues. Trimming took off 3 bases at V and 0 bases at J, with 12 bases between the two ends. The CDR3 spells CASSLVAGLSYNEQFF. Here the CDR3 DNA reads TGTGCCAGCAGTTTGGTCGCGGGTCTCTCCTACAATGAGCAGTTCTTC.

The chain joins TRBV7-9 to TRBJ2-5, with TRBD2 matching over 7 bases. Germline V gene sequence: CDR1 SEHNR, CDR2 FQNEAQ (reference sequence). V gave up 4 bases and J gave up 7 bases; unmatched junction bases: 9. CDR3 length equals 14 residues. CDR3 region: CASSSSGTKGTQYF. DNA of the CDR3: TGTGCCAGCAGCTCTTCTGGGACTAAGGGGACCCAGTACTTC.

This rearrangement joins TRBV30 to TRBJ2-5; D is uncertain. V was clipped by 0 bases and J by 5 bases, with 13 bases between them. The germline gives CDR1 GTSNPN, CDR2 SVGIG (reference sequence). The CDR3 runs to 14 residues. The DNA of the CDR3 is TGTGCCTGGAGTGTACCCGCTAGATCTGAGACCCAGTACTTC. Protein: CAWSVPARSETQYF.

This clone showed up just once. The V call is TRBV2, the J call TRBJ1-5; D is perhaps TRBD1 (5 bases). V lost 6 bases and J 5 bases, leaving 17 bases between the germline ends. The CDR3 is 15 amino acids. Per the germline V gene, CDR1 is SNHLY and CDR2 is FYNNEI. The CDR3 nucleotides read TGTGCCAGCAGCCGAGGGGTGGGAGGAGATCAGCCCCAGCATTTT. Its protein product is CASSRGVGGDQPQHF. The entire variable domain, with the rest obtained from reference TRBV2 and TRBJ1-5, is as follows: EPEVTQTPSHQVTQMGQEVILRCVPISNHLYFYWYRQILGQKVEFLVSFYNNEISEKSEIFDDQFSVERPDGSNFTLKIRSTKLEDSAMYFCASSRGVGGDQPQHFGDGTRLSIL.

This clone came up once. The chain links TRBV27 to TRBJ1-5; no reliable D call. The CDR3 totals 15 residues. Germline values: CDR1 MNHEY, CDR2 SMNVEV (reference sequence). The V end lost 5 bases, the J end lost 2 bases, and 13 bases lay between the germline ends. CDR3 DNA sequence: TGTGCCAGCAGTGTTAGCGTCGGTGGCAATCAGCCCCAGCATTTT. Amino acids: CASSVSVGGNQPQHF.

CDR3 in amino acids: CASQGVHYGYTF. Here the CDR3 DNA reads TGTGCCAGTCAGGGGGTCCACTATGGCTACACCTTC. The J gene is TRBJ1-2, the V gene TRBV5-4; 7 bases agree with TRBD1. The CDR3 loop spans 12 amino acids. Germline CDR1 SGHNT, CDR2 YYREEE (reference sequence). With 8 bases clipped from V and 3 bases from J, the junction kept 4 bases outside the gene matches.

The chain recombines TRBV10-1 with TRBJ2-1; TRBD2 is a possible D gene (5 bases). The germline gives CDR1 WNHNN, CDR2 SYGVQD (reference sequence). This CDR3 spans 14 amino acids. Trimming removed 10 bases from V and 3 bases from J, with 16 bases in between. CDR3 sequence reads: CANSSSGSYNEQFF. The CDR3, as DNA: TGCGCCAACTCTTCGAGCGGCAGCTACAATGAGCAGTTCTTC.

The rearrangement joins TRBV5-1 to TRBJ2-7; possible D gene TRBD2, 6 bases. V lost 6 bases and J 3 bases, leaving 16 bases between the germline ends. The CDR3 consists of 14 residues. CDR1 and CDR2 (germline): SGHRS, YFSETQ. CDR3 sequence: CASMRGTGDYEQYF. The CDR3 DNA reads as TGCGCCAGCATGCGCGGGACTGGAGACTACGAGCAGTACTTC. Full variable domain (remainder filled in from reference TRBV5-1 and TRBJ2-7): KAGVTQTPRYLIKTRGQQVTLSCSPISGHRSVSWYQQTPGQGLQFLFEYFSETQRNKGNFPGRFSGRQFSNSRSEMNVSTLELGDSALYLCASMRGTGDYEQYFGPGTRLTVT.

This clone appeared a single time. The chain recombines TRBV20-1 with TRBJ2-3; no reliable D call. The CDR3 runs 12 residues. V gave up 3 bases and J gave up 4 bases, with 8 bases separating them. Germline V gives CDR1 DFQATT, CDR2 SNEGSKA (reference sequence). The CDR3 nucleotides read TGCAGTGCTAGTCGCGAATCAGATACGCAGTATTTT. Translation gives CSASRESDTQYF.

The rearrangement links TRBV5-8 to TRBJ2-1, with 9 positions matching TRBD1. CDR1 and CDR2 from the germline V gene are SGHTS and YDEGEE. The CDR3 is 16 residues long. Trimming took 4 bases from V and 6 from J; bases not matched to a gene: 11. The CDR3 reads CASSKRRTGVGNEQFF. The CDR3 DNA sequence: TGTGCCAGCAGCAAGCGCAGGACAGGGGTAGGCAATGAGCAGTTCTTC. The whole variable domain, remainder taken from reference TRBV5-8 and TRBJ2-1, is EAGVTQSPTHLIKTRGQQATLRCSPISGHTSVYWYQQALGLGLQFLLWYDEGEERNRGNFPPRFSGRQFPNYSSELNVNALELEDSALYLCASSKRRTGVGNEQFFGPGTRLTVL.